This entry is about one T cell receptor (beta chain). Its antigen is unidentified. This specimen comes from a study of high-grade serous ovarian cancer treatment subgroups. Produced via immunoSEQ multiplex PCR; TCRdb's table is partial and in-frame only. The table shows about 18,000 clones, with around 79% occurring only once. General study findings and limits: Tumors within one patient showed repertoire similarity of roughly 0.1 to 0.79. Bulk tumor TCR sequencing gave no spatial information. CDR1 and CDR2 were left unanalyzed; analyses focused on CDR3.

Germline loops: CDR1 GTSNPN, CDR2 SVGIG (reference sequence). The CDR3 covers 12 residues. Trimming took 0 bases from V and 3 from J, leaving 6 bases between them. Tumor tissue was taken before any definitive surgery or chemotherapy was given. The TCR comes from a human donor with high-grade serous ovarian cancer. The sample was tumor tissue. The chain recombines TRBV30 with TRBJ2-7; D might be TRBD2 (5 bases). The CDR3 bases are TGTGCCTGGAGTGTAGGGAGCTACGAGCAGTACTTC. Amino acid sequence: CAWSVGSYEQYF.